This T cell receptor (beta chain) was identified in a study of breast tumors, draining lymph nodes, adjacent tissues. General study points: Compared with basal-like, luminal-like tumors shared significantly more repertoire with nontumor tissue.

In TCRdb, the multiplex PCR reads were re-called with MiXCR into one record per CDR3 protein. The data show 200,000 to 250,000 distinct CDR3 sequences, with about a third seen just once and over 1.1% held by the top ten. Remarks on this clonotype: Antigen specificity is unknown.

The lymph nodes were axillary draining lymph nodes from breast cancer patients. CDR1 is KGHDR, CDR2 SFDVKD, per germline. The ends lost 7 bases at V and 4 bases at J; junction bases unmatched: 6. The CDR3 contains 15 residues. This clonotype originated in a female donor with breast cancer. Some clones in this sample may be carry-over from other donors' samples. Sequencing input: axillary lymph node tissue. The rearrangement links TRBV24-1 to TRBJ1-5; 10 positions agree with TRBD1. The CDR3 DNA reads TGTGCCACCAGCTCCGGGACAGGGGCGAATCAGCCCCAGCATTTT. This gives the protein CATSSGTGANQPQHF.